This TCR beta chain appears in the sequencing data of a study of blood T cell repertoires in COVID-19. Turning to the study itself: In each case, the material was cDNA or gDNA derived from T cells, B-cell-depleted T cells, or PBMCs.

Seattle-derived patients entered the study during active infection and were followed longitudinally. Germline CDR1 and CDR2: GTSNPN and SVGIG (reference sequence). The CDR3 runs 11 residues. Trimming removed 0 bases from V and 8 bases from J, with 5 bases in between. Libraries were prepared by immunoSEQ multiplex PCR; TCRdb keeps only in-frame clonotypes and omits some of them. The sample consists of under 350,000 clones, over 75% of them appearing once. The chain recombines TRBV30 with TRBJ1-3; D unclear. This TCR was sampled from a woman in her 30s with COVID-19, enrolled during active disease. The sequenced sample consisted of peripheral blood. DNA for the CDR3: TGTGCCTGGAGTGTTCAGGACACCATATATTTT. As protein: CAWSVQDTIYF.